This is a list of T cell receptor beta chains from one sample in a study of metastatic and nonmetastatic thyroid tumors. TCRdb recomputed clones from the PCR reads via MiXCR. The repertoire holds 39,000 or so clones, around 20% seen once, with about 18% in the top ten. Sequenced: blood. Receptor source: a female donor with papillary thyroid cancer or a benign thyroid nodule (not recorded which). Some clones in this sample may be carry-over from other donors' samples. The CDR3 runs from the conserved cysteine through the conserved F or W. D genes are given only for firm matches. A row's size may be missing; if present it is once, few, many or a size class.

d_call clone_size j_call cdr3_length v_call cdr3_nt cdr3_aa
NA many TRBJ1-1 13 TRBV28 TGTGCCAGCATGTTAGGTCGAATCTCCCAAGCTTTCTTT CASMLGRISQAFF
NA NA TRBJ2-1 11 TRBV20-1 TGCAGTGTCAAGGCGTATCCTGAGCAGTTCTTC CSVKAYPEQFF
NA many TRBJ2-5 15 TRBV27 TGTGCCAGCAAAGGGATTCGGGCGGACCAAGAGACCCAGTACTTC CASKGIRADQETQYF
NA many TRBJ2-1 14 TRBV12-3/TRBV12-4 TGTGCCAGCAGTTTAGGGAGCTCCGACAATGAGCAGTTCTTC CASSLGSSDNEQFF
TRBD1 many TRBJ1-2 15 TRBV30 TGTGCCTGGAGTGTACAGGGGCACTCCGACTATGGCTACACCTTC CAWSVQGHSDYGYTF
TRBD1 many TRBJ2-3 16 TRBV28 TGTGCCAGCAGAACGACAGGGGCTGTCCTAACAGATACGCAGTATTTT CASRTTGAVLTDTQYF
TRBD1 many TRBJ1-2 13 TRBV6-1 TGTGCCAGCAGCCGGGACAGGGTCTCTGGCTACACCTTC CASSRDRVSGYTF
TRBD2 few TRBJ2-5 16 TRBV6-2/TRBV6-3 TGTGCCAGCAGCCACGGACTAGCGGGAGGGAGTGAGACCCAGTACTTC CASSHGLAGGSETQYF
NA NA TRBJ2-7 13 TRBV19 TGTGCCAGTAGTATAGGGACAGTTTACGAGCAGTACTTC CASSIGTVYEQYF
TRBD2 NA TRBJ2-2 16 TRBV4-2 TGTGCCAGCAGTCAAGTTTATGCTAGCGGGTCCGGGGAGCTGTTTTTT CASSQVYASGSGELFF
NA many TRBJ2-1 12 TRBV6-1 TGTGCCAGCAGTGAACCCCCCAATGAGCAGTTCTTC CASSEPPNEQFF
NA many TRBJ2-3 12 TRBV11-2 TGTGCCAGCAGTCAGGAGGTTGATACGCAGTATTTT CASSQEVDTQYF
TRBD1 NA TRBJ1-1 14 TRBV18 TGTGCCAGCTCTCCCACAGGGGTGAATCCCGAAGCTTTCTTT CASSPTGVNPEAFF
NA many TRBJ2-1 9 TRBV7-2 TGTGCCAGCAGCTATGAGCAGTTCTTC CASSYEQFF
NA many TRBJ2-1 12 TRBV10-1 TGCGCCCCCATTGGGCACCCGGGGGAGCAGTTCTTC CAPIGHPGEQFF
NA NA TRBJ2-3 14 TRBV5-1 TGCGCCAGCAGCTTGGGTTCGTCACAGATTACACAGTATTTT CASSLGSSQITQYF
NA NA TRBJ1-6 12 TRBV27 TGTGTCAGCCTGAACGGGCCTTCACCCCTCCACTTT CVSLNGPSPLHF
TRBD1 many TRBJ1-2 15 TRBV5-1 TGCGCCAGCAGCCCAGCCGGGACAGCTAACTATGGCTACACCTTC CASSPAGTANYGYTF
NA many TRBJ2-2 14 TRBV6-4 TGTGCCAGCAGTGCGGAGAGGGGAACCGGGGAGCTGTTTTTT CASSAERGTGELFF
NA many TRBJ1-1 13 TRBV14 TGTGCCAGCAGCCAATATGGGGGGGCGAAGGCTTTCTTT CASSQYGGAKAFF
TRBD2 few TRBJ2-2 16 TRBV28 TGTGCCAGCAGTCTACCGGGACTAGCGATATCCGGGGAGCTGTTTTTT CASSLPGLAISGELFF
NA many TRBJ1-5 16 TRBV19 TGTGCCAGTAGTCCGGGTAACCGGGACCAGAATCAGCCCCAGCATTTT CASSPGNRDQNQPQHF
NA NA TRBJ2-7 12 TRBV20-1 TGCATCGCTAAGGGGGACTCCTACGAGCAGTACTTC CIAKGDSYEQYF
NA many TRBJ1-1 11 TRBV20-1 TGCAGTGCTAGGGGGAACACTGAAGCTTTCTTT CSARGNTEAFF
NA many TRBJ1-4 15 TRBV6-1 TGTGCCAGCAGTCGTCAGCGCCTTGGTAATGAAAAACTGTTTTTT CASSRQRLGNEKLFF